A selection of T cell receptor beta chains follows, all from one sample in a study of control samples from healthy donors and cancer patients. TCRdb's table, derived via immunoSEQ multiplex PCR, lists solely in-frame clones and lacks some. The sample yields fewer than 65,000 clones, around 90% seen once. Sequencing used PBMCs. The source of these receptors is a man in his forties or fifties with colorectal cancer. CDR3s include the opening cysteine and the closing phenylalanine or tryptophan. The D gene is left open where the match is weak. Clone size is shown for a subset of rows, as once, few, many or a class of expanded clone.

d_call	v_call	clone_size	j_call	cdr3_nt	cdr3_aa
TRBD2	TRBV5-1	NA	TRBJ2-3	TGCGCCAGCAGCCCGCTGACTAGCGGAGCCCCCACAGATACGCAGTATTTT	CASSPLTSGAPTDTQYF
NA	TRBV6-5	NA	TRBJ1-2	TGTGCCAGCAGTTTGGACAGCAATGGCTACACCTTC	CASSLDSNGYTF
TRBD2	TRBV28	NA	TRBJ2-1	TGTGCCAGCGCTGATCAGCTCAAGGGACTATTGTGGAGCAATGAGCAGTTCTTC	CASADQLKGLLWSNEQFF
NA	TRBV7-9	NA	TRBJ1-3	TGTGCCAGCAGCTTAGGTGTCGGGGGCTCCTCTGGAAACACCATATATTTT	CASSLGVGGSSGNTIYF
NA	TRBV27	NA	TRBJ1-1	TGTGCCAGCAGTTTTAGGGGGAGGAACACTGAAGCTTTCTTT	CASSFRGRNTEAFF
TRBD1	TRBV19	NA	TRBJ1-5	TGTGCCAGTAGATCGACAGGGGCCGGCAATCAGCCCCAGCATTTT	CASRSTGAGNQPQHF
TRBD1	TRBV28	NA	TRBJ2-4	TGTGCCAGCAGTTTTCAGGGGGCGGCCAAAAACATTCAGTACTTC	CASSFQGAAKNIQYF
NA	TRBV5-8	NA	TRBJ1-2	TGTGCCAGCAGCTTGGCCGAAACAGGGACTAACTATGGCTACACCTTC	CASSLAETGTNYGYTF
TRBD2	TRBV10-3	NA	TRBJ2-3	TGTGCCATCAGTTCCCCTAGCGGCAGCACAGATACGCAGTATTTT	CAISSPSGSTDTQYF
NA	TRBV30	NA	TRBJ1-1	TGTGCCTGGAGTGGAGGGGAGAACACTGAAGCTTTCTTT	CAWSGGENTEAFF
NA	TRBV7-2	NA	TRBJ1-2	TGTGCCAGCAGCCGGACGGGGGTAGAGTATGGCTACACCTTC	CASSRTGVEYGYTF
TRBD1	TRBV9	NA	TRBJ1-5	TGTGCCAGCAGCGAGGGGACAGGGTCACTGCAGCCCCAGCATTTT	CASSEGTGSLQPQHF
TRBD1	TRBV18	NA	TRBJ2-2	TGTGCCAGCTCGCTCGGACAGGCTCTTAACACCGGGGAGCTGTTTTTT	CASSLGQALNTGELFF
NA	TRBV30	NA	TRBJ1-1	TGTGCCTGGAGTGTACCAGGTAATCTCAACACTGAAGCTTTCTTT	CAWSVPGNLNTEAFF
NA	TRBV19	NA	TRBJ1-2	TGTGCCAGTAGGCCTACCCATGACCGAACTAACTATGGCTACACCTTC	CASRPTHDRTNYGYTF
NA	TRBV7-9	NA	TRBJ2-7	TGTGCCAGCAGCTTATTCCAGGGCCCAAAGCCCTACGAGCAGTACTTC	CASSLFQGPKPYEQYF
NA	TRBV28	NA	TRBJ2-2	TGTGCCAGCAGTTTATACACCGGGGAGCTGTTTTTT	CASSLYTGELFF
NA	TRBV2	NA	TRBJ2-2	TGTGCCAGCAAGCTCGCCACAGGGTCAAACACCGGGGAGCTGTTTTTT	CASKLATGSNTGELFF
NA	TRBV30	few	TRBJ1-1	TGTGCCTGGAGTGTGGGACGGCCGAACACTGAAGCTTTCTTT	CAWSVGRPNTEAFF
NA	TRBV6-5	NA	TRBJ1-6	TGTGCCAGCAGTTCCCCATATGGATCACCCCTCCACTTT	CASSSPYGSPLHF
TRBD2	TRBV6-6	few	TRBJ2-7	TGTGCCAGCAGTCCCGGACTAGCGGGAGCCTCCAGCGACGAGCAGTACTTC	CASSPGLAGASSDEQYF
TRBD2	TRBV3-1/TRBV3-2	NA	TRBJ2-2	TGTGCCAGCAGCCGGACTAGCGAGAACACCGGGGAGCTGTTTTTT	CASSRTSENTGELFF
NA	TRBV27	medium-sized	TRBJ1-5	TGTGCCAGCAGTGTACAGGGTGCCAATAGCAATCAGCCCCAGCATTTT	CASSVQGANSNQPQHF
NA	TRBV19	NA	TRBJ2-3	TGTGCCAGTAGTCCCCGGGGGATTGCAGATACGCAGTATTTT	CASSPRGIADTQYF
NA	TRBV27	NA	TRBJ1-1	TGTGCCAGCAGTTTTTTTAAGGGGAGCACTGAAGCTTTCTTT	CASSFFKGSTEAFF
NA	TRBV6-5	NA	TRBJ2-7	TGTGCCAGCACCCCCAGCGGGCCCATCTACGAGCAGTACTTC	CASTPSGPIYEQYF
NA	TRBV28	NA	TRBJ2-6	TGTGCCAGCACCCCCCCGGAGGTCCCCGTCCTGACTTTC	CASTPPEVPVLTF
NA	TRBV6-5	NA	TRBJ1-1	TGTGCCAGCAGTTACAACGGGCACCGGAACACTGAAGCTTTCTTT	CASSYNGHRNTEAFF
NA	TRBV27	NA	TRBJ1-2	TGTGCCAGCAGTTCTCAGCAGGCGCCTAACTATGGCTACACCTTC	CASSSQQAPNYGYTF
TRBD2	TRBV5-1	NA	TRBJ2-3	TGCGCCAGCAGCTCAGGACTAGCGGGTTCCACAGATACGCAGTATTTT	CASSSGLAGSTDTQYF
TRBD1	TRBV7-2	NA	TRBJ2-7	TGTGCCAGCAGCCCCAGTAAGGGGGCGCATGAGCAGTACTTC	CASSPSKGAHEQYF
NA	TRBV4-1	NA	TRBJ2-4	TGCGCCAGCAGCCCTGGGCCGGGGCCGGCCAAAAACATTCAGTACTTC	CASSPGPGPAKNIQYF
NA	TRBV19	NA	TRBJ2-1	TGTGCCAGTAGTTATATAGGGGACCGCAATGAGCAGTTCTTC	CASSYIGDRNEQFF
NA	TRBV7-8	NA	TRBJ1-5	TGTGCCAGCAGCTTAGAGGGGGGCTATCAGCCCCAGCATTTT	CASSLEGGYQPQHF
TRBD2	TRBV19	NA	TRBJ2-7	TGTGCCAGTAGTATCGGCGGGAGTCGGTACGAGCAGTACTTC	CASSIGGSRYEQYF
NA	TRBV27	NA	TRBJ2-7	TGTGCCAGCAGTTTAAGGGGGGAGGGCGTCTACGAGCAGTACTTC	CASSLRGEGVYEQYF
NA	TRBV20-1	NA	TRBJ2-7	TGCAGTGCTAGTGGACCTCAGACCTACGAGCAGTACTTC	CSASGPQTYEQYF
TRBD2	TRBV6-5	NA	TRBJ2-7	TGTGCCATCGGGGGGACTAGGACGGGCGAGCAGTACTTC	CAIGGTRTGEQYF
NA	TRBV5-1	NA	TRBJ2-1	TGCGCCAGCAGCTTGGTCCTAGAGGGAAATGAGCAGTTCTTC	CASSLVLEGNEQFF
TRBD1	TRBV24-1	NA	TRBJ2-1	TGTGCCACCACGGGACAGGGGCGAATCAATGAGCAGTTCTTC	CATTGQGRINEQFF
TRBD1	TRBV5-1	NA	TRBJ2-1	TGCGCCAGCAGCTTGGCGGGACAGGGGTCCAGTAGCGGTACCTACAATGAGCAGTTCTTC	CASSLAGQGSSSGTYNEQFF
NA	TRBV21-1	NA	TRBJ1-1	TGTGCCAGCAATTGGGGTGAACGGAATTACAGGGTCACTGAAGCTTTCTTT	CASNWGERNYRVTEAFF
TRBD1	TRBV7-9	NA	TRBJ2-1	TGTGCCAGCAGCCCTACCTCCGGGACAGGGGTCAATGAGCAGTTCTTC	CASSPTSGTGVNEQFF
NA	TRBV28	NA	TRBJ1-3	TGTGCCAGCAGTTTTGACAGCGCAGGAAACACCATATATTTT	CASSFDSAGNTIYF